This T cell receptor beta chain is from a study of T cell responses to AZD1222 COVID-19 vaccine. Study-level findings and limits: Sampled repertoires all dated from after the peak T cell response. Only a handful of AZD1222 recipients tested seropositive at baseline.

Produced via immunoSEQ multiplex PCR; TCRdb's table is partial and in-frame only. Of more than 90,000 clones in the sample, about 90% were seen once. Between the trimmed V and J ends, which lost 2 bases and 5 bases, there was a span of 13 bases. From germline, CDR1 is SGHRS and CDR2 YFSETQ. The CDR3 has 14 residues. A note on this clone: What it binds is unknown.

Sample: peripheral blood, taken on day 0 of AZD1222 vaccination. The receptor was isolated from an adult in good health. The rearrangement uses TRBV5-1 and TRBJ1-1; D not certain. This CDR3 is CASSFNGEGTEAFF. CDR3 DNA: TGCGCCAGCAGCTTTAACGGGGAGGGAACTGAAGCTTTCTTT.